This T cell receptor (beta chain) was identified during a study of STAT3 mutations in large granular lymphocyte leukemia. Findings of the study overall: At least one immunodominant TCR beta clonotype appeared in every T-cell large granular lymphocyte leukemia patient.

Germline-derived CDR1 and CDR2 are KGHSH and LQKENI. This CDR3 comprises 15 residues. V dropped 6 bases and J dropped 1 base, with 13 bases sitting between them. For this clone: Its target is not known.

Only in-frame clones appear in the TCRdb table, and some are missing; sequencing was by immunoSEQ multiplex PCR. Altogether approximately 17,000 clones are present, roughly 86% being singletons, with the ten largest covering around 9%. This clonotype was obtained from a man in his fifties with T-cell large granular lymphocyte leukemia. Some clones in this sample may be carry-over from other donors' samples. The sequencing input was peripheral blood mononuclear cells. The chain carries TRBV18 and TRBJ2-1, with a weak D call TRBD2 (5 bases). CDR3 residues: CASSQLRGSYNEQFF. The DNA of the CDR3 is TGTGCCAGCTCCCAGCTCCGAGGGTCCTACAATGAGCAGTTCTTC. Complete variable domain (other parts from reference TRBV18 and TRBJ2-1): NAGVMQNPRHLVRRRGQEARLRCSPMKGHSHVYWYRQLPEEGLKFMVYLQKENIIDESGMPKERFSAEFPKEGPSILRIQQVVRGDSAAYFCASSQLRGSYNEQFFGPGTRLTVL.